This entry concerns a single T cell receptor (beta chain). Its target is not known. Germline V CDR1 and CDR2: SGHNT, YYREEE (reference sequence). The CDR3 is made up of 15 amino acids. Losses at the gene ends were 2 bases for V and 2 bases for J; bases not matched to a gene: 6. This record belongs to a study of cytomegalovirus exposure and HLA in healthy donors. General study findings and limits: A later analysis by the authors found several of the most significant clusters apparently linked to common viral pathogens.

The PCR was carried out with 60 Vbeta primers and 13 Jbeta primers. The table came from immunoSEQ multiplex PCR; TCRdb's copy has only in-frame clones and leaves some out. The sample lists fewer than 110,000 clones, roughly four fifths occurring once. The TCR comes from a man younger than 30 in good health and CMV-seronegative. Input material: PBMCs. This chain connects TRBV5-4 to TRBJ1-2, with TRBD1 matching 7 bases. Written as DNA, the CDR3 is TGTGCCAGCAGCTTTTTTGGGACAGCGAACTATGGCTACACCTTC. Protein sequence: CASSFFGTANYGYTF.